These 10 T cell receptor beta chains were sequenced from one sample in a study of shared clonotypes between healthy human individuals. Here immunoSEQ multiplex PCR was the method, and the copy in TCRdb shows in-frame clones only, minus some. The table lists approximately 480,000 clones, about 75% of them singletons. The sequencing sample was made of PBMCs. The receptors come from a woman between 40 and 50 years old in good health. Some clones in this sample may be carry-over from other donors' samples.

As concerns this clone: A much larger clone differs from this one at a single base, so this may be a read error. CDR3 region: CASKDTQYF. The CDR3 DNA sequence: TGTGCCAGTAAAGATACGCAGTATTTT. The chain joins TRBV27 to TRBJ2-3, with D uncertain. From germline, CDR1 is MNHEY and CDR2 SMNVEV (reference sequence). The CDR3 covers 9 residues. The V end was cut by 9 bases, the J end by 5 bases, with 3 bases between.

This clone was observed a few times. The chain joins TRBV6-1 to TRBJ2-7; unclear D gene. V was pared by 6 bases and J by 2 bases, with 11 bases between. From germline, CDR1 is MNHNS and CDR2 SASEGT. The CDR3 runs 13 residues. The CDR3 DNA follows: TGTGCCAGCAGCCAAACTAATACCTACGAGCAGTACTTC. Amino acid sequence: CASSQTNTYEQYF.

V is TRBV7-2 and J is TRBJ1-2, with 8 bases fitting TRBD1. This CDR3 is 15 amino acids long. Germline CDR1 reads SGHTA; CDR2 reads FQGNSA. The V and J ends lost 5 bases and 1 base, in that order; junction bases with no gene match: 6. Here the CDR3 reads CASSTRDRGNYGYTF. The CDR3 DNA reads TGTGCCAGCAGCACTCGAGACAGGGGTAACTATGGCTACACCTTC.

This clone occurred many times. This CDR3 is CASSPGTGEVEKLFF. The CDR3 DNA sequence: TGTGCCAGCAGCCCGGGGACAGGGGAGGTTGAAAAACTGTTTTTT. The chain employs TRBV9 and TRBJ1-4; 10 positions agree with TRBD1. The length of the CDR3 is 15 residues. J gave up 7 bases and V 4 bases, and 7 bases lay outside the gene matches. Germline V gene lookup returns CDR1 SGDLS and CDR2 YYNGEE.

A remark on this clone: One end of the junction is discordant with germline, which a read error may explain. V usage is TRBV7-9 and J usage is TRBJ2-1; either TRBD1 or TRBD2 may fit D (5 bases each). The CDR3 sequence is 15 residues long. CDR1 is SEHNR, CDR2 FQNEAQ, per germline (reference sequence). CDR3 sequence: CATSRDPGSYNEQFF. As DNA, the CDR3 is TGTGCCACCAGCAGGGACCCGGGGTCCTACAATGAGCAGTTCTTC.

CDR3 sequence reads: CASSADRTGATNEKLFF. The CDR3 DNA sequence: TGTGCCAGCAGTGCCGACAGGACGGGGGCAACTAATGAAAAACTGTTTTTT. The rearrangement joins TRBV6-1 to TRBJ1-4; possibly TRBD1 for D (6 bases). Trimming removed 4 bases at V and 0 bases at J, with 15 bases between. This CDR3 has 17 residues. Germline CDR1 MNHNS, CDR2 SASEGT.

This clone was found a few times. The chain uses TRBV7-2 and TRBJ2-7; TRBD2 matches at 10 bases. Trimming removed 1 base from V and 3 bases from J; junction bases left unmatched: 3. The CDR3 contains 15 residues. Germline V gene sequence: CDR1 SGHTA, CDR2 FQGNSA. The CDR3 reads CASSLESSGSYEQYF. DNA of the CDR3: TGTGCCAGCAGCTTAGAGTCTAGCGGGAGCTACGAGCAGTACTTC.

The chain couples TRBV5-1 to TRBJ2-2, with 10 bases lining up with TRBD1. V dropped 0 bases and J dropped 5; count of bases not matched to a gene: 7. Per germline, CDR1 SGHRS and CDR2 YFSETQ. The CDR3 runs to 17 residues. The CDR3: CASSLDPGTGATGELFF. Written as DNA, the CDR3 is TGCGCCAGCAGCTTGGACCCCGGGACAGGGGCGACCGGGGAGCTGTTTTTT.

This clone appeared a few times. The chain couples TRBV30 to TRBJ2-2; 10 bases align to TRBD2. V lost 2 bases, J lost 7 bases, and 10 bases stayed unmatched. In germline, CDR1 is GTSNPN, CDR2 SVGIG (reference sequence). CDR3 length: 16 residues. The CDR3, as DNA: TGTGCCTGGAGTTCCGACAGCGGGAGGGCCGACGGGGAGCTGTTTTTT. Translating gives CAWSSDSGRADGELFF.

The genes are TRBV7-9 and TRBJ2-7, with 10 bases matching TRBD1. With 5 bases clipped from V and 6 bases from J, the junction kept 4 bases outside the gene matches. Germline values: CDR1 SEHNR, CDR2 FQNEAQ (reference sequence). The CDR3 runs to 13 residues. DNA for the CDR3: TGTGCCAGCAGCCTGACAGGGGGCTTCGAGCAGTACTTC. Amino acid sequence: CASSLTGGFEQYF.